The 8 T cell receptor beta chains in this list originate from one sample, sequenced in a study of blood T cell repertoires in COVID-19. Sequencing used immunoSEQ multiplex PCR; TCRdb keeps in-frame clones, though not all of them. Of 200,000 to 250,000 clones listed, roughly 87% were seen once; the top ten hold just over 2.5%. The specimen sequenced was PBMCs or T cells enriched from blood (not recorded which). The receptors here all came from a woman aged 25 to 39 with acute COVID-19.

The genes are TRBV29-1 and TRBJ1-1; TRBD1 agrees at 9 bases. V dropped 7 bases and J dropped 2; count of bases not matched to a gene: 5. The length of the CDR3 is 13 residues. CDR1 SQVTM and CDR2 ANQGSEA come from the germline V gene. CDR3 protein: CSAETGGNTEAFF. The CDR3, as DNA: TGCAGCGCGGAGACAGGGGGTAACACTGAAGCTTTCTTT.

The CDR3 DNA reads TGTGCCAGCAGCCGCCAGACTAGTTTCACAGATACGCAGTATTTT. It is translated as CASSRQTSFTDTQYF. The gene calls are TRBV7-2 and TRBJ2-3; a possible D gene is TRBD2 (6 bases). The CDR3 is 15 amino acids. Trimming stripped 5 bases from V and 2 bases from J, with 14 bases between. Germline CDR1 reads SGHTA; CDR2 reads FQGNSA.

This chain uses TRBV19 with TRBJ2-7, with TRBD1 matching 9 bases. The germline V gene has CDR1 LNHDA and CDR2 SQIVND (reference sequence). This CDR3 comprises 15 residues. V trimming: 10 bases; J trimming: 5 bases; junction bases outside the gene matches: 15. Here the CDR3 DNA reads TGTGCCACCAAGGATGGGGGACAGGGCATCCACGAGCAGTACTTC. As protein: CATKDGGQGIHEQYF.

The sample holds one count of this clone. The chain joins TRBV5-1 to TRBJ1-4; D gene ambiguous. The CDR3 extends over 14 amino acids. V lost 0 bases and J 8 bases, leaving 11 bases between the germline ends. Germline CDR1 is SGHRS and CDR2 is YFSETQ. This CDR3 is CASSLDRRAEKLFF. The DNA of the CDR3 is TGCGCCAGCAGCTTGGACCGTCGAGCGGAAAAACTGTTTTTT.

This clone showed up just once. The chain carries TRBV6-2 or TRBV6-3 and TRBJ1-2; weak D call: TRBD1 (6 bases). Per the germline V gene, CDR1 is MNHEY and CDR2 is SVGEGT. Trimming stripped 2 bases from V and 3 bases from J, with 10 bases between. CDR3 size: 14 residues. The DNA for the CDR3 is TGTGCCAGCAGTTACCGGGGGGCTGACTATGGCTACACCTTC. Translated, it gives CASSYRGADYGYTF.

The rearrangement links TRBV6-6 to TRBJ2-1; D is perhaps TRBD1 (5 bases). The V and J ends lost 2 bases and 7 bases respectively, with 15 bases between them. Looked up from germline, CDR1 is MNHNY and CDR2 is SVGAGI (reference sequence). The CDR3 has 15 amino acids. DNA of the CDR3: TGTGCCAGCAGTTACAGGGGCCTAGATGGGAATGAGCAGTTCTTC. It specifies CASSYRGLDGNEQFF.

The chain joins TRBV10-2 to TRBJ2-3, with D possibly being TRBD1 (6 bases). Trimming removed 11 bases from V and 1 base from J, with 13 bases in between. The CDR3 extends over 13 amino acids. Germline V CDR1 and CDR2: WSHSY, SAAADI. CDR3 DNA: TGCGCCTGCCGCGCAGGGGGCACAGATACGCAGTATTTT. Protein: CACRAGGTDTQYF.

The chain is built from TRBV19 and TRBJ2-7; 8 nucleotides align to TRBD2. The CDR3 has 14 residues. With 1 base clipped from V and 2 bases from J, the junction kept 1 base outside the gene matches. CDR1 and CDR2 (germline): LNHDA, SQIVND (reference sequence). CDR3 loop: CASSIGGLAYEQYF. The CDR3 nucleotides read TGTGCCAGTAGTATAGGGGGACTAGCCTACGAGCAGTACTTC.